These 32 T cell receptor beta chains originate from one sample sequenced in a study of metastatic and nonmetastatic thyroid tumors. With MiXCR, TCRdb reprocessed the PCR reads. The sample yields roughly 98,000 clones, 14% to 15% seen once. No patient had received any treatment before thyroid surgery. Sequenced input: blood. The receptor source for this set is a female donor with papillary thyroid cancer or a benign thyroid nodule (not recorded which). Some clones in this sample may be carry-over from other donors' samples.

This clone was recorded at least ten times. The chain recombines TRBV4-2 with TRBJ2-1, with D possibly TRBD2 on 6 matching bases. V was clipped by 4 bases and J by 9 bases, with 16 bases between them. The germline CDR1 and CDR2 sequences are LGHNA and YNFKEQ. The CDR3 spans 14 residues. In nucleotides, the CDR3 is TGTGCCAGCAGCCCTAGCGCAGGTGCGACTGAGCAGTTCTTC. Translated, it gives CASSPSAGATEQFF.

This clone was found many times. At the DNA level, this CDR3 is encoded by other sequences in the same sample as well. The genes are TRBV5-1 and TRBJ1-3, with D unresolved. V was pared by 4 bases and J by 3 bases, with 11 bases between. This CDR3 spans 14 amino acids. Germline values: CDR1 SGHRS, CDR2 YFSETQ. In nucleotides, the CDR3 is TGCGCCAGCAGCCCCCTCAGTGGTGGAAACACCATATATTTT. The encoded protein is CASSPLSGGNTIYF.

This clone came up a few times. A read error is possible here, since a much larger clone lies one base away. At the DNA level, this CDR3 is encoded by other sequences in the same sample as well. The rearrangement links TRBV28 to TRBJ2-1, with 8 bases that match TRBD2. Germline lookup yields CDR1 MDHEN and CDR2 SYDVKM. This CDR3 region has 17 residues. The junction had 14 bases not matched to a gene; V was cut back by 6 bases and J by 4 bases. The CDR3 reads CASSSHSGETAYNEQFF. The CDR3 DNA sequence: TGTGCCAGCAGCTCACATAGCGGGGAGACTGCTTACAATGAGCAGTTCTTC.

This clone was counted many times. The genes are TRBV24-1 and TRBJ2-2; the D gene is possibly TRBD1 (6 bases). The CDR3 runs to 13 residues. The ends were cut back, 11 bases at V and 4 bases at J, with 13 bases in the middle. The germline V gene encodes CDR1 KGHDR and CDR2 SFDVKD. CDR3 protein: CASQGGVTGELFF. The CDR3 DNA reads as TGTGCCAGTCAAGGGGGTGTCACCGGGGAGCTGTTTTTT.

The gene calls are TRBV12-3 or TRBV12-4 and TRBJ2-3, with 7 positions matching TRBD1. V lost 6 bases to trimming and J lost 8 bases; unmatched junction nucleotides: 11. The CDR3 loop spans 14 amino acids. Here the CDR3 reads CASRWGTVFVTQYF. CDR3 nucleotides: TGTGCCAGCAGATGGGGGACAGTGTTTGTTACGCAGTATTTT.

Concerning this clone: One end of the junction does not line up with germline, which may come from a read error. V usage is TRBV12-3 or TRBV12-4 and J usage is TRBJ2-7, with 10 bases aligning to TRBD2. CDR3 length equals 16 residues. CDR3 bases: TGTGCCAGCAGCATAAGGACTAGCGGCATCTCCTACGATCAGTACTTC. Its translation is CASSIRTSGISYDQYF.

This clone was counted ten times or more. The chain has TRBV6-5 and TRBJ2-7; a weak D match, TRBD2 (5 bases). The CDR3 length is 14 residues. The germline V gene has CDR1 MNHEY and CDR2 SVGAGI. The V end lost 2 bases, the J end lost 0 bases, and 8 bases lay between the germline ends. The DNA for the CDR3 is TGTGCCAGCAGTTACGGGAGAAGCTCCTACGAGCAGTACTTC. It yields the protein CASSYGRSSYEQYF.

V gene TRBV11-2 combines with J gene TRBJ2-3; 15 bases map to TRBD2. Germline V gene lookup returns CDR1 SGHAT and CDR2 FQNNGV. There are 16 residues in the CDR3. V lost 5 bases, J lost 6 bases, and 6 bases stayed unmatched. CDR3 sequence: CASSRTSGGAFDTQYF. For the CDR3, the DNA is TGTGCCAGCAGCCGGACTAGCGGGGGGGCCTTCGATACGCAGTATTTT.

There are many counts of this clone. The genes are TRBV28 and TRBJ1-2; tentative D call: TRBD1 (5 bases). There are 13 residues in the CDR3. V shed 5 bases and J shed 6 bases, with 13 bases lying between them. The V gene's germline CDR1 is MDHEN and CDR2 SYDVKM. This CDR3 reads CASSTGPFHGYTF. For the CDR3, the DNA is TGTGCCAGCAGTACAGGACCCTTCCATGGCTACACCTTC.

This clone was recorded at least ten times. This chain links TRBV11-1 with TRBJ1-1; the D gene is possibly TRBD1 (6 bases). CDR1 is SGHAT, CDR2 FQDESV, per germline (reference sequence). Trimming shortened V by 5 bases and J by 5 bases, and 27 bases separated the two germline ends. The CDR3 sequence is 18 residues long. CDR3 region: CASSAKQGPNTGGTEAFF. For the CDR3, the DNA is TGTGCCAGCAGCGCAAAACAGGGACCGAACACTGGGGGGACTGAAGCTTTCTTT.

A remark on this clone: Sequence at one end of the junction differs from germline and may be a read error. V and J are TRBV7-8 and TRBJ2-5, with a tentative D call TRBD2 (6 bases). The CDR3 covers 14 residues. The germline V gene has CDR1 SGHVS and CDR2 FQNEAQ. CDR3: CAISLGTSKQTQYF. DNA for the CDR3: TGTGCCATCAGCTTGGGAACTAGCAAACAGACCCAGTACTTC.

This clone occurred a few times. Being one base from a much bigger clone, this may be a read error. This sequence joins TRBV9 and TRBJ2-3, with TRBD1 identical over 7 bases. Per germline, CDR1 SGDLS and CDR2 YYNGEE. With V trimmed by 0 bases and J by 2 bases, 3 bases remained unmatched. The CDR3 has 15 amino acids. CDR3 sequence reads: CASSVDGQATDTQYF. CDR3 sequence (DNA): TGTGCCAGCAGCGTAGATGGACAGGCCACAGATACGCAGTATTTT.

This clone was found many times. This chain joins TRBV12-3 or TRBV12-4 and TRBJ2-3; 10 nucleotides align to TRBD2. J was trimmed by 6 bases and V by 7 bases; bases with no gene match: 10. The CDR3 runs to 15 residues. CDR3 amino acids: CASIGSGGFQDTQYF. Here the CDR3 DNA reads TGTGCCAGCATTGGTAGCGGGGGGTTTCAGGATACGCAGTATTTT.

With respect to this clone: A read error is possible here, since a much larger clone lies one base away. V usage is TRBV2 and J usage is TRBJ2-3; D unclear. Germline lookup yields CDR1 SNHLY and CDR2 FYNNEI. CDR3 length: 14 residues. Trimming left V 8 bases short and J 4 bases short, with 16 bases between. The CDR3 region has the DNA TGTGCCAGCCGACACTGGGCTAACGCAGATACGCAGTATTTT. It encodes CASRHWANADTQYF.

With regard to this clone: A single base separates this from a much larger clone, so it may be a read error. The chain uses TRBV5-6 and TRBJ2-7; D unresolved. The CDR3 is 13 amino acids. CDR1 and CDR2 (germline): SGHDT, YYEEEE. The CDR3 reads CVSSSDLSYEQYF. In DNA form, the CDR3 reads TGTGTCAGCAGCTCCGACCTCTCCTACGAGCAGTACTTC.

This clone was seen many times. The J gene is TRBJ2-2, the V gene TRBV9; D is undetermined. CDR3 length: 13 amino acids. CDR1 is SGDLS and CDR2 is YYNGEE in the germline V gene. Trimming removed 2 bases from V and 8 bases from J, with 10 bases in between. As DNA, the CDR3 is TGTGCCAGCAGCGTCGTGGGGTCAGGGGAGCTGTTTTTT. Its protein is CASSVVGSGELFF.

This clone has ten or more counts. CDR3 loop: CASSVARGAAGNTIYF. DNA for the CDR3: TGTGCCAGCAGTGTCGCCAGGGGGGCTGCTGGAAACACCATATATTTT. This chain uses TRBV6-1 with TRBJ1-3; 7 bases are a match to TRBD1. There are 16 residues in the CDR3. Trimming removed 4 bases from V and 2 bases from J; junction bases left unmatched: 8. Germline V gives CDR1 MNHNS, CDR2 SASEGT.

This clone appeared many times. The chain has TRBV5-8 and TRBJ2-7; D unclear. Germline CDR1 reads SGHTS; CDR2 reads YDEGEE. V was shortened by 4 bases and J by 3 bases, with 17 bases between the two germline ends. This CDR3 has 15 amino acids. CDR3 protein: CASSRGARVDYEQYF. The DNA of the CDR3 is TGTGCCAGCAGCAGAGGAGCCCGGGTGGACTACGAGCAGTACTTC.

As concerns this clone: It is likely a read error, because the conserved phenylalanine at the end of the CDR3 is missing. The DNA of the CDR3 is TGTGCCAGCAGCTTAGGGACTGGGACTATCGAGCAGTACCTC. Amino acids: CASSLGTGTIEQYL. The V call is TRBV11-2, the J call TRBJ2-7; 7 nucleotides align to TRBD2. Losses at the gene ends were 1 base for V and 6 bases for J; bases not matched to a gene: 6. The CDR3 loop spans 14 amino acids. Germline assignment: CDR1 SGHAT and CDR2 FQNNGV.

This clone came up many times. The gene calls are TRBV28 and TRBJ1-6, with TRBD1 matching over 8 bases. The germline gives CDR1 MDHEN, CDR2 SYDVKM. The CDR3 loop spans 18 amino acids. V trimming: 5 bases; J trimming: 8 bases; junction bases outside the gene matches: 17. The CDR3 sequence: CASSTTRTGSTTYSPLHF. The CDR3 coding sequence is TGTGCCAGCAGTACTACCCGGACAGGGTCGACTACTTATTCACCCCTCCACTTT.

This clone was recorded at least ten times. Other DNA sequences in this specimen translate into the identical CDR3. The V and J genes are TRBV5-1 and TRBJ1-1; 7 nucleotides match TRBD1. This CDR3 spans 14 amino acids. Germline V CDR1 and CDR2: SGHRS, YFSETQ. The J segment lost 1 base and the V segment lost 7 bases, leaving 7 bases of the junction unmatched. The CDR3 DNA follows: TGCGCCAGCGGGGAGACAGGGTCGAACACTGAAGCTTTCTTT. Amino acids: CASGETGSNTEAFF.

This clone appeared a few times. V gene TRBV6-1 combines with J gene TRBJ1-5, with a weak D call TRBD1 (6 bases). CDR3 length: 17 amino acids. V was shortened by 7 bases and J by 2 bases, with 21 bases between the two germline ends. CDR1 is MNHNS, CDR2 SASEGT, per germline. CDR3 protein: CASTYMWGAICNQPQHF. For the CDR3, the DNA is TGTGCCAGCACCTACATGTGGGGGGCGATATGCAATCAGCCCCAGCATTTT.

About this clone: One junction end disagrees with the germline gene, perhaps due to a read error. V is TRBV27 and J is TRBJ2-2, with a weak D call TRBD2 (5 bases). Germline CDR1 reads MNHEY; CDR2 reads SMNVEV (reference sequence). CDR3 length equals 19 residues. DNA of the CDR3: TGTGCCAGCAGTTTGTCTCAGCGGTGGGTACTCGATGGCACCGTGGAGCTGTTTTTT. It translates to CASSLSQRWVLDGTVELFF.

This sequence joins TRBV30 and TRBJ2-2, with 11 bases lining up with TRBD2. CDR3 size: 14 residues. The V gene end was trimmed by 4 bases and the J gene end by 7 bases; junction bases not matched to a gene: 5. The germline V gene has CDR1 GTSNPN and CDR2 SVGIG (reference sequence). This CDR3 reads CAWNAGTSGGELFF. In DNA form, the CDR3 reads TGTGCCTGGAATGCCGGGACTAGCGGCGGGGAGCTGTTTTTT. Looking up the rest from reference TRBV30 and TRBJ2-2 gives the full variable domain: SQTIHQWPATLVQPVGSPLSLECTVEGTSNPNLYWYRQAAGRGLQLLFYSVGIGQISSEVPQNLSASRPQDRQFILSSKKLLLSDSGFYLCAWNAGTSGGELFFGEGSRLTVL.

A few counts support this clone. J is TRBJ2-5 and V is TRBV20-1, with 8 positions matching TRBD1. The junction had 7 bases not matched to a gene; V was cut back by 2 bases and J by 2 bases. CDR1 and CDR2 from the germline V gene are DFQATT and SNEGSKA (reference sequence). There are 15 residues in the CDR3. CDR3 DNA sequence: TGCAGTGCTAGAATTATGAACAGGGGGCAAGAGACCCAGTACTTC. Protein product: CSARIMNRGQETQYF.

This clone was counted only a few times. A much larger clonotype is one base distant, so this may be a read error. This rearrangement joins TRBV2 to TRBJ1-1; the D gene is possibly TRBD1 (5 bases). V lost 11 bases to trimming and J lost 4 bases, with 17 bases between them. The CDR3 consists of 13 residues. Germline V gene data show CDR1 as SNHLY and CDR2 as FYNNEI. DNA of the CDR3: TGTGCCTGTCAAACTACGGGGGGCACTGAAGCTTTCTTT. It encodes CACQTTGGTEAFF.

This clone was found many times. The chain carries TRBV30 and TRBJ1-4; no clear D gene. Between the trimmed V and J ends, which lost 0 bases and 5 bases, there was a span of 10 bases. Looked up from germline, CDR1 is GTSNPN and CDR2 is SVGIG (reference sequence). This CDR3 contains 14 residues. The CDR3 protein is CAWSVGQLNEKLFF. CDR3 in DNA: TGTGCCTGGAGTGTCGGGCAGTTAAATGAAAAACTGTTTTTT.

In its sample, this clone was seen many times. The chain employs TRBV25-1 and TRBJ1-6; weak D call: TRBD1 (5 bases). The ends were cut back, 10 bases at V and 7 bases at J, with 17 bases in the middle. The CDR3 loop spans 14 amino acids. Germline V lookup: CDR1 MGHDK, CDR2 SYGVNS. CDR3 sequence (DNA): TGTGCCACCTCCCCGAGGGGAGGCAATTCACCCCTCCACTTT. Encoded protein: CATSPRGGNSPLHF. The full variable domain, with the rest looked up from reference TRBV25-1 and TRBJ1-6, is EADIYQTPRYLVIGTGKKITLECSQTMGHDKMYWYQQDPGMELHLIHYSYGVNSTEKGDLSSESTVSRIRTEHFPLTLESARPSHTSQYLCATSPRGGNSPLHFGNGTRLTVT.

This clone was picked up many times. The J gene is TRBJ2-7, the V gene TRBV6-1; D is perhaps TRBD2 (5 bases). The CDR3 sequence is 13 residues long. Trimming cost V 5 bases and J 4 bases, with 12 bases left between them. CDR1 and CDR2 from the germline V gene are MNHNS and SASEGT. DNA of the CDR3: TGTGCCAGCAGTCTATTACTAGATTACGAGCAGTACTTC. This translates into CASSLLLDYEQYF.

This clone was recorded at least ten times. The chain couples TRBV20-1 to TRBJ2-1, with 13 nucleotides matching TRBD2. CDR3 length: 12 amino acids. From germline, CDR1 is DFQATT and CDR2 SNEGSKA (reference sequence). CDR3 nucleotides: TGCAGGGGGACTAGCGGGATCAATGAGCAGTTCTTC. It translates to CRGTSGINEQFF.

This clone was recorded at least ten times. The rearrangement joins TRBV3-1 to TRBJ1-1; D is possibly TRBD1 (6 bases). The V end was cut by 0 bases, the J end by 8 bases, with 22 bases between. The CDR3 is 17 amino acids. The germline gives CDR1 LGHDT, CDR2 YNNKEL (reference sequence). The CDR3 DNA is TGTGCCAGCAGCCAAGACGGACAGCAGGTGAGGAGTGAAGAAGCTTTCTTT. Protein: CASSQDGQQVRSEEAFF. The full variable domain, with the rest looked up from reference TRBV3-1 and TRBJ1-1, is DTAVSQTPKYLVTQMGNDKSIKCEQNLGHDTMYWYKQDSKKFLKIMFSYNNKELIINETVPNRFSPKSPDKAHLNLHINSLELGDSAVYFCASSQDGQQVRSEEAFFGQGTRLTVV.

J is TRBJ2-7 and V is TRBV30, with 10 bases that match TRBD1. The germline CDR1 and CDR2 sequences are GTSNPN and SVGIG (reference sequence). J was trimmed by 5 bases and V by 1 base; bases with no gene match: 8. The CDR3 runs 15 residues. The CDR3 reads CAWSAGTGVVHEQYF. The CDR3 bases are TGTGCCTGGAGTGCCGGGACAGGGGTTGTCCACGAGCAGTACTTC.